The source of this T cell receptor (beta chain) is a study of T cell responses to AZD1222 COVID-19 vaccine. Points from the study as a whole: It should be noted that donors were predominantly white British and more often female, and clonal diversity was possibly underestimated. The study sampled repertoires only after the peak T cell response. Spike-specific TCRs gained breadth and depth after people received two AZD1222 doses.

Germline V gene sequence: CDR1 SGHRS, CDR2 YFSETQ. The CDR3 totals 18 residues. With 0 bases clipped from V and 5 bases from J, the junction kept 12 bases outside the gene matches. The repertoire was sequenced with immunoSEQ multiplex PCR; TCRdb's copy has only in-frame clones and lacks some. The profile shows 57,000 or so clones, 65% to 80% of them singletons. Remarks on this clone: Its antigen is not identified.

This TCR derives from an adult who received the AZD1222 COVID-19 vaccine. Sequenced material: peripheral blood, taken 28 days after the second AZD1222 dose. The chain uses TRBV5-1 and TRBJ2-3; 10 bases are shared with TRBD1. The CDR3: CASSLASYRQGAGDTQYF. DNA for the CDR3: TGCGCCAGCAGCTTGGCCTCTTACAGACAGGGGGCAGGAGATACGCAGTATTTT. Combining the CDR3 with reference TRBV5-1 and TRBJ2-3 gives the whole variable domain KAGVTQTPRYLIKTRGQQVTLSCSPISGHRSVSWYQQTPGQGLQFLFEYFSETQRNKGNFPGRFSGRQFSNSRSEMNVSTLELGDSALYLCASSLASYRQGAGDTQYFGPGTRLTVL.